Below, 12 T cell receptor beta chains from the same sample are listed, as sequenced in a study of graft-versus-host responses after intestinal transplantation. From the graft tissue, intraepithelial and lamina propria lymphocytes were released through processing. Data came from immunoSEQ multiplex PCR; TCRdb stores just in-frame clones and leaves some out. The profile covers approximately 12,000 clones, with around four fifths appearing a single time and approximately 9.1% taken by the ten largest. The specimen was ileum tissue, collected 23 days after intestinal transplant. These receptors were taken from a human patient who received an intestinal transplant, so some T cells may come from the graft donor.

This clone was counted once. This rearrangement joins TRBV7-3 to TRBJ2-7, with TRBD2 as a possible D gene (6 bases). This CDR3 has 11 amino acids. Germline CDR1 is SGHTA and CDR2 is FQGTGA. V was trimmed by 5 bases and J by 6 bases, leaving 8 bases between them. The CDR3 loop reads CASSHGGEQYF. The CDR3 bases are TGTGCCAGCAGCCACGGGGGCGAGCAGTACTTC.

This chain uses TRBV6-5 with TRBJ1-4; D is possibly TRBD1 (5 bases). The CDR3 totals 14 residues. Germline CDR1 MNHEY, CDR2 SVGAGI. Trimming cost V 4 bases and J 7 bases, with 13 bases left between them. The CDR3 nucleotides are TGTGCCAGCAGTTCGGGTACAGGCAGTGAAAAACTGTTTTTT. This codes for CASSSGTGSEKLFF.

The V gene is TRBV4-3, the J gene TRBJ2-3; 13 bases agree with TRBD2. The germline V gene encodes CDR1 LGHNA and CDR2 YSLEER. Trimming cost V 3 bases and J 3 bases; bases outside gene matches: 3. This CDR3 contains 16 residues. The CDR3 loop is CASSQRTSGSTDTQYF. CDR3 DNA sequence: TGCGCCAGCAGCCAGCGGACTAGCGGGAGTACAGATACGCAGTATTTT.

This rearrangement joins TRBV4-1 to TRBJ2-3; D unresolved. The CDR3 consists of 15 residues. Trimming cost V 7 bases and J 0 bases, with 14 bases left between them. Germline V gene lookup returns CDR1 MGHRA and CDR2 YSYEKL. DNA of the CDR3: TGCGCCAGCAAGGCAAGCCACACAAGCACAGATACGCAGTATTTT. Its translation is CASKASHTSTDTQYF.

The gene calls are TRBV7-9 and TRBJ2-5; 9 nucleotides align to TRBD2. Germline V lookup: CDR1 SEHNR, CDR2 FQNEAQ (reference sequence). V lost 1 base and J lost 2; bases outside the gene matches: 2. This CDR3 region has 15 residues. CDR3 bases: TGTGCCAGCAGCTTAGGACTAGCGGCTCAAGAGACCCAGTACTTC. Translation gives CASSLGLAAQETQYF.

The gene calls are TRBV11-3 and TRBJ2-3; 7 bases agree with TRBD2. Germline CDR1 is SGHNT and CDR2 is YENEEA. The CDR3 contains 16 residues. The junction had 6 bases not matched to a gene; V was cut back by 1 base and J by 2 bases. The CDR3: CASSLGLADLTDTQYF. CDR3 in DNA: TGTGCCAGCAGCTTAGGGCTAGCGGACCTCACAGATACGCAGTATTTT.

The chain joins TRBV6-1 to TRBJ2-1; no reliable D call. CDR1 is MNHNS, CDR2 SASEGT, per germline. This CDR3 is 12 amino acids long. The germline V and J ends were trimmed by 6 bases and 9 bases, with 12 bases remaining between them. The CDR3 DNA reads TGTGCCAGCAGACACCCGCCCAGTGAGCAGTTCTTC. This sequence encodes CASRHPPSEQFF.

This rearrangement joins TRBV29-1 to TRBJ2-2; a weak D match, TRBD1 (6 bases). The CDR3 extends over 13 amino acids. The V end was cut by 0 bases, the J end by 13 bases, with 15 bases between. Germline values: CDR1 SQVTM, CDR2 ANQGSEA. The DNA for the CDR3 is TGCAGCGTTGAAGATAAAACAGGGCTAGGGCTGTTTTTT. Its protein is CSVEDKTGLGLFF.

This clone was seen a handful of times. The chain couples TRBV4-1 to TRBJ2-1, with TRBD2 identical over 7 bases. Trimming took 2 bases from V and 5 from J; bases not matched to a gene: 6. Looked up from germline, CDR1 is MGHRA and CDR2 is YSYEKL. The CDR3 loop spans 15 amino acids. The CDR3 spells CASSQLFGGNNEQFF. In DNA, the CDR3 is TGCGCCAGCAGCCAATTGTTCGGGGGGAACAATGAGCAGTTCTTC.

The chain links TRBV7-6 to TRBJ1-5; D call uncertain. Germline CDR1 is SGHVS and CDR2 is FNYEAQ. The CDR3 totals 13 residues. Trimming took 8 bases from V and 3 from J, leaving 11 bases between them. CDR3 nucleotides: TGTGCCAGCCCCCTAGGCCACAATCAGCCCCAGCATTTT. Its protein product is CASPLGHNQPQHF.

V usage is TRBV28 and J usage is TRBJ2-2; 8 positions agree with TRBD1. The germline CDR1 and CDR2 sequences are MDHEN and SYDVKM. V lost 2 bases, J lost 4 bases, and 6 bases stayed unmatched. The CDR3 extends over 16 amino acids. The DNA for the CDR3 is TGTGCCAGCAGTTTACCCACAGGGGGAAGCACCGGGGAGCTGTTTTTT. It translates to CASSLPTGGSTGELFF. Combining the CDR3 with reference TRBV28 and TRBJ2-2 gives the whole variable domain DVKVTQSSRYLVKRTGEKVFLECVQDMDHENMFWYRQDPGLGLRLIYFSYDVKMKEKGDIPEGYSVSREKKERFSLILESASTNQTSMYLCASSLPTGGSTGELFFGEGSRLTVL.

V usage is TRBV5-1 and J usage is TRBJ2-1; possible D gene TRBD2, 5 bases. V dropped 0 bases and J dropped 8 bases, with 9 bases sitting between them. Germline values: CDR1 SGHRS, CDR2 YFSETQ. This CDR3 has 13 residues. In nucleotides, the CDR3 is TGCGCCAGCAGCTTGGTGGCGGAGGATGAGCAGTTCTTC. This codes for CASSLVAEDEQFF.